This paragraph reports one TCR beta chain. The antigen is undetermined. This CDR3 spans 14 amino acids. From germline, CDR1 is SQVTM and CDR2 ANQGSEA. V dropped 6 bases and J dropped 1 base, with 13 bases sitting between them. Every TCR beta cDNA library bore unique molecular identifiers. cDNA molecules numbering roughly 0.5 million came from roughly 1 to 10 million T cells. TCRdb reprocessed the PCR reads with MiXCR, giving one entry per CDR3 protein. The table has 450,000 to 700,000 distinct CDR3 sequences, 44% seen once. This specimen comes from a study of post-analysis software for immune sequencing data. Study details: Patients with relapsing-remitting, secondary progressive and progressive-relapsing multiple sclerosis courses were all represented.

Notes on the study in general: By F measure, strong co-clustering occurred among samples prepared in the same batch. When patients were compared with controls, about 5 TRBV segments were more frequent, TRBV5-6, TRBV5-1 and TRBV20-1 among them.

The receptor comes from a girl under 18 with multiple sclerosis. The rearrangement links TRBV29-1 to TRBJ2-4; the D call may be TRBD1 or TRBD2 (5 bases each). Specimen: blood. The CDR3 bases are TGCAGCGTGGGGGACCTTCTGGCCAAAAACATTCAGTACTTC. As protein: CSVGDLLAKNIQYF.